A single sample gave rise to the 3 T cell receptor beta chains below, sequenced in a study of blood T cell repertoires in COVID-19. Sequencing was performed with immunoSEQ multiplex PCR; in TCRdb, only in-frame clones are kept and a portion is missing. The profile shows 150,000 to 200,000 clones, 86% of them singletons. Sequencing input: peripheral blood. These receptors all come from a woman older than 75 in a cohort sampled during active or convalescent COVID-19.

This clone was detected only once. The CDR3 DNA reads TGTGCCAGCAGCCGCAGTGGACAGGGACGAACTGAAGCTTTCTTT. It is translated as CASSRSGQGRTEAFF. V usage is TRBV28 and J usage is TRBJ1-1; the match to TRBD1 covers 8 bases. The germline V gene encodes CDR1 MDHEN and CDR2 SYDVKM. The V gene end was trimmed by 6 bases and the J gene end by 5 bases; junction bases not matched to a gene: 11. CDR3 length: 15 residues.

This chain connects TRBV24-1 to TRBJ1-2; TRBD1 aligns across 9 bases. Germline V gene data show CDR1 as KGHDR and CDR2 as SFDVKD. V shed 3 bases and J 7 bases; nucleotides not matched to a gene: 8. The CDR3 runs to 15 residues. The CDR3: CATSDPNRGLSGYTF. The DNA for the CDR3 is TGTGCCACCAGTGATCCCAACAGGGGGCTTTCTGGCTACACCTTC.

This sequence joins TRBV7-8 and TRBJ1-4, with D possibly being TRBD1 (6 bases). This CDR3 has 16 amino acids. Germline V CDR1 and CDR2: SGHVS, FQNEAQ. Between the trimmed V and J ends, which lost 5 bases and 6 bases, there was a span of 19 bases. CDR3 in DNA: TGTGCCAGCAGCCCCTCCGCGGGGGGCACCTATGAAAAACTGTTTTTT. Translated: CASSPSAGGTYEKLFF.